The sequence of this TCR beta chain was determined in a study of T cell responses to AZD1222 COVID-19 vaccine listed by TCRdb under 2021. Background on the whole study: TCR sequencing covered 230 to 250 trial participants: nearly 210 given two doses of AZD1222 and 26 given two doses of MenACWY control vaccine. Trial participants were enrolled by age into subgroups of 18-55, 56-69 and 70-plus years, and around 150, 28 and 57 TCR-sequenced participants, respectively, were included in these subgroups. Overall study outcomes, separate from this receptor: Because no day 14 peak-response samples were available, repertoires were characterized only after the peak T cell response. Conclusions about previously exposed vaccinees are limited because only a handful of AZD1222 recipients were SARS-CoV-2 seropositive at baseline. Nearly half of unique spike-specific TCRs reportedly recognized epitopes outside regions mutated in the B.1.351 and B.1.1.7 variants. In the small 56-69-year group, the increase in depth fell short of significance, most likely because of low power. Most participants were white British and females outnumbered males, and the authors suggested that clonal diversity may have been underestimated. Vaccine-associated CD4 TCRs spanned the whole spike protein, with dominant responses in regions 160-218 and 743-854. Spike-specific TCR breadth and depth rose significantly after two AZD1222 doses compared with day 0 and with MenACWY recipients.

The time point label corresponds to: about 28 days (+/-7) after the second vaccine dose. AZD1222 recipients whose second dose came at about 4 weeks and those whose second dose came at about 12 weeks were combined into one group, since spike-specific TCR depth and breadth did not differ between the two schedules. Vaccinee samples came from UK trials COV001 and COV002, including a single-blind randomized controlled phase 2/3 trial of AZD1222 (ChAdOx1 nCoV-19) in healthy adults. Trial participant PBMC samples were collected at day 0 and day 28 after the second dose for TCRbeta chain sequencing. The CDR3 regions of human TCRbeta chains were analyzed by immunosequencing. For the original study's pipeline: Repertoire TCRs were checked for matches against a reference library of SARS-CoV-2-specific TCRs that had been generated using the MIRA antigen-specificity platform. Breadth was defined as the fraction of unique TCRs that were SARS-CoV-2-associated, and depth was defined as the fraction of total T cells that were SARS-CoV-2-associated. Each spike-specific TCR was assigned to its reactive spike region and to a CD4 or CD8 class using the MIRA data. Log10-transformed breadth and depth values were compared by one-way ANOVA with Sidak's multiple comparisons tests. Held by TCRdb, this immuneACCESS table contains in-frame sequences only and omits some clones. Under half of the omission traces to an unresolved V gene where checked; the cause of the rest is unknown. V, J and clone size are taken as reported in that table, and D and trimming were inferred from the DNA itself. This sample lists 100,000 to 150,000 clones; roughly 90% were detected once. Of the sample, over 7.5% falls within the top ten clones.

Trimming costs V 3 bases and J 3 bases, and their ends lie 4 bases apart. Via the germline V gene (reference sequence), CDR1 is SGHKS and CDR2 YYEKEE. The CDR3, from cysteine to phenylalanine, totals 11 residues. Here the CDR3 DNA is all that survives: 33 bases in frame from base 1. This clone was detected only once. Its antigen is unknown. Base quality data are lacking; no much larger clone is found one base away. Sample: peripheral blood, taken 28 days after the second AZD1222 dose. This receptor was identified in an adult who received the AZD1222 COVID-19 vaccine. The rearrangement joined TRBV5-5 to TRBJ2-7; no confident D gene assignment can be made. The CDR3 protein sequence reads: CASSYFYEQYF. The sequenced DNA: TGTGCCAGCAGCTACTTCTACGAGCAGTACTTC. Full variable domain (CDR3 extended with the reference TRBV5-5 and TRBJ2-7 proteins): DAGVTQSPTHLIKTRGQQVTLRCSPISGHKSVSWYQQVLGQGPQFIFQYYEKEERGRGNFPDRFSARQFPNYSSELNVNALLLGDSALYLCASSYFYEQYFGPGTRLTVT.